Listed below are T cell receptor beta chains from one sample, sequenced in a study of T cell responses to AZD1222 COVID-19 vaccine. Assay: immunoSEQ multiplex PCR; the TCRdb copy retains only in-frame clones and omits some. Among approximately 100,000 clones listed, about 90% were seen once. The material sequenced was peripheral blood, taken on day 0 of AZD1222 vaccination. These receptors originate from an adult in good health. CDR3s include the opening cysteine and the closing phenylalanine or tryptophan.

J: TRBJ1-2
V: TRBV30
CDR3: CAWRPRGENGYTF

J: TRBJ2-6
V: TRBV5-1
CDR3: CASSSDPAVGANVLTF

J: TRBJ1-1
V: TRBV7-9
CDR3: CASSPWGQGSTEAFF

J: TRBJ1-1
V: TRBV28
CDR3: CASSGTALGAFF

J: TRBJ2-7
V: TRBV29-1
CDR3: CSVSGVAYGSYEQYF

J: TRBJ1-6
V: TRBV6-4
CDR3: CASSDSTNSPLHF

J: TRBJ2-5
V: TRBV5-4
CDR3: CASSLTETQYF

J: TRBJ2-7
V: TRBV5-1
CDR3: CASSRGLAGSSYEQYF

J: TRBJ2-2
V: TRBV5-6
CDR3: CASSLVQHTGELFF

J: TRBJ1-1
V: TRBV9
CDR3: CASSVGTGGYTEAFF

J: TRBJ1-5
V: TRBV18
CDR3: CASSPEGQPQHF

J: TRBJ1-5
V: TRBV6-1
CDR3: CASSEDRGSVFLSNQPQHF

J: TRBJ1-2
V: TRBV7-9
CDR3: CASSPNTGTTNYGYTF

J: TRBJ2-5
V: TRBV6-1
CDR3: CASSEGGGASETQYF

J: TRBJ1-6
V: TRBV4-1
CDR3: CASSQRRTGGGVSGSPLHF

J: TRBJ1-2
V: TRBV12-5
CDR3: CASGATGYYGYTF

J: TRBJ2-7
V: TRBV28
CDR3: CASSPGQTYEQYF

J: TRBJ2-5
V: TRBV9
CDR3: CASSDGTPQETQYF

J: TRBJ2-1
V: TRBV18
CDR3: CASSIDYSKLNEQFF

J: TRBJ2-5
V: TRBV10-1
CDR3: CASGTGGSQETQYF

J: TRBJ2-5
V: TRBV5-4
CDR3: CASSFIGGIQETQYF

J: TRBJ2-2
V: TRBV11-2
CDR3: CASSLEGVGANTGELFF

J: TRBJ2-1
V: TRBV3-1/TRBV3-2
CDR3: CASSPPASGLYNEQFF

J: TRBJ1-3
V: TRBV28
CDR3: CASSFFLRLGGSSGNTIYF

J: TRBJ2-5
V: TRBV7-9
CDR3: CASSLESRWETQYF

J: TRBJ1-4
V: TRBV5-6
CDR3: CASSFDPESATNEKLFF

J: TRBJ2-7
V: TRBV2
CDR3: CASSRTSGRWEQYF

J: TRBJ2-3
V: TRBV7-9
CDR3: CASSLYTDTQYF

J: TRBJ2-7
V: TRBV6-5
CDR3: CASRAGNSYEQYF

J: TRBJ1-1
V: TRBV10-3
CDR3: CAIGMGQGNTEAFF

J: TRBJ2-2
V: TRBV19
CDR3: CASSIVLGANTGELFF

J: TRBJ1-6
V: TRBV28
CDR3: CASSPGQINSPLHF

J: TRBJ1-1
V: TRBV19
CDR3: CASLGGTTEAFF

J: TRBJ1-1
V: TRBV27
CDR3: CASSYGSAMNTEAFF

J: TRBJ1-1
V: TRBV9
CDR3: CASSVGRGAGTEAFF

J: TRBJ1-5
V: TRBV30
CDR3: CAWSGRSSNQPQHF

J: TRBJ1-1
V: TRBV19
CDR3: CASSIAVAGDFTEAFF

J: TRBJ2-1
V: TRBV3-1/TRBV3-2
CDR3: CASSQDLGRSDEQFF

J: TRBJ1-2
V: TRBV10-3
CDR3: CAIRPEGGEKGYTF

J: TRBJ2-2
V: TRBV29-1
CDR3: CSVGDGDTGELFF

J: TRBJ2-7
V: TRBV7-9
CDR3: CASSYPGGLGDEQYF

J: TRBJ2-7
V: TRBV19
CDR3: CASSSQGRTGEQYF

J: TRBJ2-1
V: TRBV28
CDR3: CASSGLANEQFF

J: TRBJ1-6
V: TRBV19
CDR3: CASSSYNSPLHF

J: TRBJ2-2
V: TRBV9
CDR3: CASSPMTGELFF

J: TRBJ1-6
V: TRBV27
CDR3: CASSLLGGSSPLHF